The entry below gives a single TCR beta chain sequence along with its context. The data derive from a study of blood T cell repertoires in COVID-19. Self-reported history from a screening survey and questionnaire set each donor's cohort. The CDR3 covers 16 residues. V shed 0 bases, J shed 2 bases, and the junction held 5 bases outside the gene matches. Germline V CDR1 and CDR2: SGHRS, YFSETQ. Repertoires were generated with immunoSEQ multiplex PCR, while TCRdb's copy carries only in-frame clones and drops some. This sample has about 140,000 clones; 84% occur once, and the top ten carry more than 3%. The receptor was isolated from a woman aged 45 to 65 with acute COVID-19. The sequenced sample was PBMCs or T cells enriched from blood (not recorded which). The chain recombines TRBV5-1 with TRBJ2-7; 10 bases line up with TRBD1. CDR3 bases: TGCGCCAGCAGCTTGGCCGGACAGGGGGTTACCTACGAGCAGTACTTC. Protein product: CASSLAGQGVTYEQYF.